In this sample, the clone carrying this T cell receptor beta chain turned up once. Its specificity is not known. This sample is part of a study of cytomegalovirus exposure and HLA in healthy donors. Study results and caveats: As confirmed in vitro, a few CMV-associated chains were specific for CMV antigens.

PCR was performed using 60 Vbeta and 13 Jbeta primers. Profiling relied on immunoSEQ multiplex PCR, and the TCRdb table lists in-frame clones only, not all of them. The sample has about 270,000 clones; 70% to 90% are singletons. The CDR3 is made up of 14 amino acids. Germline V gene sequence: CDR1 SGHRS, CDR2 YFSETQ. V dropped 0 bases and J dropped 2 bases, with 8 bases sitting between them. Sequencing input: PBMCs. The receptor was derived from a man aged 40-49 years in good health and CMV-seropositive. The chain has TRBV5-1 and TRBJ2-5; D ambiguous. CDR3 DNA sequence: TGCGCCAGCAGCTTGGGGGCCCTGCAAGAGACCCAGTACTTC. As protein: CASSLGALQETQYF.